In this sample, the clone carrying this T cell receptor (beta chain) turned up many times. Its antigen is unidentified. The sample originates from a study of T cell repertoires in cytomegalovirus infection. Whole-study findings and limits: HLA-C-restricted CMV-specific TCR beta clonotypes prevailed in the ex vivo response. Totalled public TCR beta family frequency picked out people who carried CMV plus the relevant HLA.

V was pared by 5 bases and J by 4 bases, with 13 bases between. The CDR3 loop spans 13 amino acids. Germline V lookup: CDR1 DFQATT, CDR2 SNEGSKA (reference sequence). TCRdb independently ran MiXCR on the reads; one entry per CDR3 protein. The sample consists of some 200,000 distinct CDR3 sequences, under 25% of them appearing once. What was sequenced was PBMCs. The V gene is TRBV20-1, the J gene TRBJ2-3; TRBD1 might be the D (5 bases). This TCR was recovered from a human donor in good health (CMV status not recorded). Some clones in this sample may be carry-over from other donors' samples. In nucleotides, the CDR3 is TGCAGTGCTTTGAAGGGGAAGGCAGATACGCAGTATTTT. It specifies CSALKGKADTQYF.